Listed below are T cell receptor beta chains from one sample, sequenced in a study of beta chain features in type 1 diabetes. Using immunoSEQ multiplex PCR, the repertoire was profiled, and TCRdb retains in-frame clones only, with some absent. The sample yields under 400,000 clones, around 20% seen once. The sample consisted of naive CD4+ T cells from blood. The receptors here all came from a woman between 18 and 29 years old in good health. Both conserved end residues are part of each CDR3. D genes are given only for firm matches. Clone size appears in some rows only: once, few, many, or a class for an expanded clone.

d_gene	v_gene	len	abundance	j_gene	CDR3aa	CDR3nt
TRBD1	TRBV5-1	14	-	TRBJ2-7	CASSLWTGGYEQYF	TGCGCCAGCAGCCTTTGGACAGGGGGGTACGAGCAGTACTTC
-	TRBV27	14	few	TRBJ1-1	CASAQQVLNTEAFF	TGTGCCAGCGCCCAGCAGGTATTGAACACTGAAGCTTTCTTT
-	TRBV7-2	13	-	TRBJ2-5	CASSLDRLETQYF	TGTGCCAGCAGCTTAGACAGATTAGAGACCCAGTACTTC
-	TRBV18	14	-	TRBJ2-3	CASSPTPGTDTQYF	TGTGCCAGCTCACCAACACCAGGCACAGATACGCAGTATTTT
TRBD2	TRBV23-1	17	-	TRBJ2-7	CASSLGLAEPLERAQYF	TGCGCCAGCAGCTTAGGACTAGCGGAGCCTCTCGAAAGGGCGCAGTACTTC
-	TRBV18	15	once	TRBJ1-5	CASSLSFQGDQPQHF	TGTGCCAGCTCTCTTTCTTTCCAGGGTGATCAGCCCCAGCATTTT
TRBD2	TRBV4-3	15	few	TRBJ2-4	CASSETAGGLNIQYF	TGCGCCAGCAGCGAGACGGCGGGGGGTCTGAACATTCAGTACTTC
-	TRBV5-1	15	-	TRBJ2-1	CASSFGQTNYNEQFF	TGCGCCAGCAGCTTTGGACAGACCAACTACAATGAGCAGTTCTTC
-	TRBV7-9	13	-	TRBJ2-7	CASSLSADYEQYF	TGTGCCAGCAGCTTAAGCGCCGACTACGAGCAGTACTTC
TRBD2	TRBV12-5	14	-	TRBJ2-1	CASGLAGGKNEQFF	TGTGCTAGTGGTTTGGCGGGAGGGAAGAATGAGCAGTTCTTC
TRBD2	TRBV7-2	18	-	TRBJ2-2	CASSLVSSGSSNTGELFF	TGTGCCAGCAGCTTAGTTTCTAGCGGGAGTTCGAACACCGGGGAGCTGTTTTTT
-	TRBV30	13	few	TRBJ2-6	CAWTGPGANVLTF	TGTGCCTGGACAGGGCCAGGGGCCAACGTCCTGACTTTC
TRBD1	TRBV7-9	14	-	TRBJ1-6	CASSSRTGNSPLHF	TGTGCCAGCAGCTCGAGGACAGGAAATTCACCCCTCCACTTT
TRBD1	TRBV14	13	-	TRBJ1-5	CASSGTVDQPQHF	TGTGCCAGCAGCGGGACAGTAGATCAGCCCCAGCATTTT
-	TRBV7-3	13	-	TRBJ1-1	CASSPQTGTEAFF	TGTGCCAGCAGCCCCCAGACGGGCACTGAAGCTTTCTTT
-	TRBV7-2	14	-	TRBJ1-1	CASSRSGGGTEAFF	TGTGCCAGCAGCCGGTCGGGGGGAGGAACTGAAGCTTTCTTT
TRBD1	TRBV7-9	14	-	TRBJ1-2	CASSLGRGNYGYTF	TGTGCCAGCAGCTTAGGCAGGGGGAACTATGGCTACACCTTC
-	TRBV5-4	13	-	TRBJ1-1	CASSLGTLTEAFF	TGTGCCAGCAGCTTGGGGACTTTAACTGAAGCTTTCTTT
TRBD1	TRBV27	14	-	TRBJ1-2	CASSLGTASYGYTF	TGTGCCAGCAGTCTCGGGACAGCCTCCTATGGCTACACCTTC
TRBD1	TRBV7-2	14	few	TRBJ1-2	CASSLDRDRQGYTF	TGTGCCAGCAGCTTAGACCGGGACAGGCAGGGCTACACCTTC
-	TRBV7-8	14	few	TRBJ2-2	CASSSTTGTGELFF	TGTGCCAGCAGCTCCACGACAGGCACCGGGGAGCTGTTTTTT
-	TRBV9	13	few	TRBJ2-3	CASSVASADTQYF	TGTGCCAGCAGCGTAGCTAGTGCAGATACGCAGTATTTT
TRBD2	TRBV29-1	13	-	TRBJ2-1	CSVRSSGYNEQFF	TGCAGCGTTAGATCTAGCGGTTACAATGAGCAGTTCTTC